Listed here are 12 T cell receptor beta chains from one sample, sequenced in a study of response to subunit inactivated influenza vaccine. TCRdb re-derived calls from the RT-PCR reads in MiXCR, one entry per CDR3 protein. Seen here are roughly 650,000 distinct CDR3 sequences, approximately 14% observed once, and the top ten hold roughly 11%. Sample: PBMCs from blood, taken 11 to 12 days after vaccination. Source of these receptors: a man aged 45 to 65 who received an inactivated influenza vaccine.

This chain links TRBV3-1 with TRBJ2-4; D unresolved. Germline assignment: CDR1 LGHDT and CDR2 YNNKEL (reference sequence). Trimming removed 0 bases at V and 7 bases at J, with 4 bases between. The length of the CDR3 is 12 residues. This CDR3 reads CASSQDLNIQYF. CDR3 DNA: TGTGCCAGCAGCCAAGACTTGAACATTCAGTACTTC.

This clonotype was picked up one time. The rearrangement links TRBV3-1 to TRBJ2-1; possibly TRBD1 or TRBD2 for D (6 bases each). The CDR3 runs 15 residues. CDR1 is LGHDT and CDR2 is YNNKEL in the germline V gene (reference sequence). V lost 2 bases to trimming and J lost 3 bases, with 11 bases between them. The CDR3 nucleotides read TGTGCCAGCAGCCAACGGGGGCAGTTCTACAATGAGCAGTTCTTC. Amino acids: CASSQRGQFYNEQFF.

This chain joins TRBV12-3 or TRBV12-4 and TRBJ2-7; TRBD1 agrees at 8 bases. The CDR3 contains 13 residues. V lost 5 bases to trimming and J lost 11 bases; unmatched junction nucleotides: 11. CDR3 coding DNA: TGTGCCAGCAGTGCAGCCTTCAGGGGGCGAAAGTACTTC. Protein product: CASSAAFRGRKYF.

V gene TRBV4-2 combines with J gene TRBJ2-3, with a weak D call TRBD1 (5 bases). The germline V gene has CDR1 LGHNA and CDR2 YNFKEQ. The CDR3 is 17 amino acids. Trimming left V 0 bases short and J 4 bases short, with 17 bases between. CDR3 loop: CASSQDSGRAVSDTQYF. The CDR3 DNA follows: TGTGCCAGCAGCCAAGATAGTGGCAGGGCTGTTTCAGATACGCAGTATTTT.

This clonotype was seen at least ten times. The J gene is TRBJ2-7, the V gene TRBV10-3; weak D call: TRBD1 (6 bases). The CDR3 loop spans 13 amino acids. V was cut by 8 bases and J by 0 bases, with 11 bases left in between. Germline CDR1 and CDR2: ENHRY and SYGVKD. The CDR3: CAIGRTDSYEQYF. CDR3 nucleotides: TGTGCCATCGGAAGGACAGACTCCTACGAGCAGTACTTC.

The genes are TRBV4-2 and TRBJ1-2; 7 bases match TRBD1. CDR1 and CDR2 (germline): LGHNA, YNFKEQ. The CDR3 loop spans 16 amino acids. J lost 8 bases, V lost 1 base, and 13 bases had no gene match. The DNA of the CDR3 is TGTGCCAGCAGCCAAGGACAGGGTTCCGCGGTCGGGGGCTACACCTTC. This codes for CASSQGQGSAVGGYTF.

The J gene is TRBJ2-7, the V gene TRBV5-4, with D possibly being TRBD1 or TRBD2 (5 bases each). V was trimmed by 4 bases and J by 7 bases, leaving 15 bases between them. The germline gives CDR1 SGHNT, CDR2 YYREEE (reference sequence). The CDR3 sequence is 13 residues long. Here the CDR3 DNA reads TGTGCCAGCAGCCTGGGGGTCCTGGGTGAGCAGTACTTC. It specifies CASSLGVLGEQYF.

The chain uses TRBV7-9 and TRBJ2-7; 7 bases map to TRBD1. Losses at the gene ends were 6 bases for V and 1 base for J; bases not matched to a gene: 9. Germline CDR1 is SEHNR and CDR2 is FQNEAQ (reference sequence). The CDR3 extends over 15 amino acids. This CDR3 reads CASSSTGYPSYEQYF. The DNA for the CDR3 is TGTGCCAGCAGTTCGACAGGGTACCCTTCCTACGAGCAGTACTTC.

V gene TRBV30 combines with J gene TRBJ1-3; D unresolved. V lost 4 bases and J lost 0, with 13 bases in between. Germline-derived CDR1 and CDR2 are GTSNPN and SVGIG (reference sequence). The CDR3 runs to 15 residues. Here the CDR3 reads CAWTTPHVSGNTIYF. The CDR3 nucleotides read TGTGCCTGGACCACTCCACACGTCTCTGGAAACACCATATATTTT.

This chain links TRBV9 with TRBJ2-5; no reliable D call. The CDR3 spans 13 residues. In germline, CDR1 is SGDLS, CDR2 YYNGEE. Trimming shortened V by 4 bases and J by 5 bases, and 12 bases separated the two germline ends. CDR3 in amino acids: CASSPRFLETQYF. CDR3 bases: TGTGCCAGCAGCCCTAGGTTCTTGGAGACCCAGTACTTC. Together with reference TRBV9 and TRBJ2-5, the CDR3 gives the full variable domain: DSGVTQTPKHLITATGQRVTLRCSPRSGDLSVYWYQQSLDQGLQFLIQYYNGEERAKGNILERFSAQQFPDLHSELNLSSLELGDSALYFCASSPRFLETQYFGPGTRLLVL.

In this sample, this clonotype turned up a few times. The rearrangement links TRBV2 to TRBJ2-1; D is uncertain. Germline-derived CDR1 and CDR2 are SNHLY and FYNNEI. The CDR3 length is 13 residues. V gave up 3 bases and J gave up 8 bases, with 11 bases separating them. CDR3 sequence (DNA): TGTGCCAGCAGTGAGGTTTGGTTCCATGAGCAGTTCTTC. Its translation: CASSEVWFHEQFF. The variable domain in full, with the rest retrieved from reference TRBV2 and TRBJ2-1, is EPEVTQTPSHQVTQMGQEVILRCVPISNHLYFYWYRQILGQKVEFLVSFYNNEISEKSEIFDDQFSVERPDGSNFTLKIRSTKLEDSAMYFCASSEVWFHEQFFGPGTRLTVL.

V is TRBV4-1 and J is TRBJ2-1; no reliable D call. Germline V lookup: CDR1 MGHRA, CDR2 YSYEKL. CDR3 size: 14 residues. Trimming shortened V by 4 bases and J by 4 bases, and 11 bases separated the two germline ends. The CDR3: CASSRIGSYNEQFF. CDR3 DNA: TGCGCCAGCAGCCGGATTGGATCTTACAATGAGCAGTTCTTC.